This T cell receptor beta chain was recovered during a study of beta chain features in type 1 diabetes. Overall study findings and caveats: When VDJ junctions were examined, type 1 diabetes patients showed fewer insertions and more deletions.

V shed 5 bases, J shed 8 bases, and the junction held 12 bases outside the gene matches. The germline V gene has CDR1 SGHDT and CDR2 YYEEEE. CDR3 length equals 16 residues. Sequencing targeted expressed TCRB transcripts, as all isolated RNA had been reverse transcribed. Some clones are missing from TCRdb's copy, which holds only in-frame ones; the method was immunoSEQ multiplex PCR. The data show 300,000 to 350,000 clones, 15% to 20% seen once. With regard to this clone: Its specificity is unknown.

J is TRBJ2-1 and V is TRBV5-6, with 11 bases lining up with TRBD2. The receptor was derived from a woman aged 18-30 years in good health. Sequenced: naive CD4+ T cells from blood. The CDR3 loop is CASSFSGTSGYHEQFF. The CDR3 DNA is TGTGCCAGCAGTTTCTCCGGGACTAGCGGATACCATGAGCAGTTCTTC. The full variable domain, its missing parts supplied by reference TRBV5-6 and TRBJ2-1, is DAGVTQSPTHLIKTRGQQVTLRCSPKSGHDTVSWYQQALGQGPQFIFQYYEEEERQRGNFPDRFSGHQFPNYSSELNVNALLLGDSALYLCASSFSGTSGYHEQFFGPGTRLTVL.